The sequence of this T cell receptor beta chain was determined in a study of OX40 agonist ivuxolimab in advanced cancers. Study-level findings and limits: At 0.1 to 3.0 mg/kg and by week 6, CD4+ and CD8+ T cells in the blood had expanded clonally. More expanded clones were seen, on average, in CD8+ T cells than in CD4+. Low normalized T-cell clonal expansion was also seen in some nonresponders.

This CDR3 comprises 15 residues. Germline CDR1 SGHDT, CDR2 YYEEEE. J was trimmed by 2 bases and V by 4 bases; bases with no gene match: 5. Assay used: immunoSEQ multiplex PCR; TCRdb lists only in-frame clones, some missing. The table records roughly 71,000 clones, about nine tenths of them present only once. Concerning this clone: Its target is unknown.

The J gene is TRBJ1-2, the V gene TRBV5-6; 10 nucleotides align to TRBD1. The sequenced sample was CD4+ or CD8+ T cells sorted from blood, obtained in a trial of the OX40 agonist ivuxolimab. This TCR was sampled from an adult with an advanced solid tumor such as melanoma, head and neck, liver or kidney cancer. The CDR3 sequence is CASSRDRGRNYGYTF. CDR3 DNA: TGTGCCAGCAGCCGCGACAGGGGGCGCAACTATGGCTACACCTTC.